These 14 T cell receptor beta chains share one sample of origin, sequenced in a study of shared clonotypes between healthy human individuals. Repertoires were generated with immunoSEQ multiplex PCR, while TCRdb's copy carries only in-frame clones and drops some. This table has around 2.5 million clones, over 85% appearing once. The sequenced sample consisted of naive CD4+ T cells from PBMCs. Subset noted: CD45RA+ positively selected. These receptors were obtained from a young man in good health. Some clones in this sample may be carry-over from other donors' samples.

V is TRBV28 and J is TRBJ1-2; no clear D. CDR1 is MDHEN, CDR2 SYDVKM, per germline. There are 14 residues in the CDR3. Trimming removed 8 bases at V and 0 bases at J, with 13 bases between. The CDR3 here is CASGLLEANYGYTF. For the CDR3, the DNA is TGTGCCAGCGGACTTCTTGAAGCTAACTATGGCTACACCTTC.

This clone was seen once. Different DNA sequences within this sample yield the same CDR3. This rearrangement joins TRBV18 to TRBJ2-1; 10 bases line up with TRBD2. Germline loops: CDR1 KGHSH, CDR2 LQKENI. This CDR3 region has 14 residues. J was trimmed by 5 bases and V by 5 bases; bases with no gene match: 3. The CDR3 nucleotides are TGTGCCAGCTCAAGGGGGACTAGCGACAATGAGCAGTTCTTC. This translates into CASSRGTSDNEQFF.

The rearrangement links TRBV7-2 to TRBJ2-5; the D gene is possibly TRBD2 (5 bases). There are 13 residues in the CDR3. From germline, CDR1 is SGHTA and CDR2 FQGNSA. V was shortened by 5 bases and J by 9 bases, with 16 bases between the two germline ends. CDR3 bases: TGTGCCAGCAGCCCTCCACGCAAAGCGGCCCAGTACTTC. This codes for CASSPPRKAAQYF. The variable domain in full, with the rest retrieved from reference TRBV7-2 and TRBJ2-5, is GAGVSQSPSNKVTEKGKDVELRCDPISGHTALYWYRQSLGQGLEFLIYFQGNSAPDKSGLPSDRFSAERTGGSVSTLTIQRTQQEDSAVYLCASSPPRKAAQYFGPGTRLLVL.

V is TRBV27 and J is TRBJ1-3; D is undetermined. The CDR3 length is 17 residues. V was clipped by 5 bases and J by 0 bases, with 17 bases between them. Per the germline V gene, CDR1 is MNHEY and CDR2 is SMNVEV (reference sequence). CDR3 region: CASSPLGLGSSGNTIYF. CDR3 nucleotides: TGTGCCAGCAGTCCCCTGGGCCTGGGATCCTCTGGAAACACCATATATTTT.

This chain uses TRBV7-9 with TRBJ2-1; D not resolved. Trimming pared 2 bases from V and 6 bases from J, leaving 5 bases between. The CDR3 extends over 12 amino acids. CDR1 and CDR2 from the germline V gene are SEHNR and FQNEAQ (reference sequence). Written as DNA, the CDR3 is TGTGCCAGCAGCTTACTCCTCAATGAGCAGTTCTTC. Protein product: CASSLLLNEQFF.

To note about this clone: One end of the junction varies from germline; a read error may be responsible. Here the CDR3 reads CDWDRGRSQETQYF. The CDR3 bases are TGTGACTGGGACAGGGGCCGTTCCCAAGAGACCCAGTACTTC. This rearrangement joins TRBV30 to TRBJ2-5; TRBD1 matches at 10 bases. The CDR3 covers 14 residues. Germline assignment: CDR1 GTSNPN and CDR2 SVGIG (reference sequence).

A note on this clone: Other nucleotide sequences from this sample produce the same CDR3. The chain joins TRBV19 to TRBJ2-1, with D perhaps matching TRBD2 (6 bases). Germline CDR1 reads LNHDA; CDR2 reads SQIVND (reference sequence). Trimming stripped 5 bases from V and 6 bases from J, with 11 bases between. The CDR3 has 13 residues. Written as DNA, the CDR3 is TGTGCCAGTAGTCCGCGAGCGGGCAATGAGCAGTTCTTC. It codes for CASSPRAGNEQFF.

The chain links TRBV7-3 to TRBJ1-2; tentatively, D is TRBD1 (5 bases). The germline V gene has CDR1 SGHTA and CDR2 FQGTGA. This CDR3 contains 15 residues. V shed 1 base and J shed 3 bases, with 12 bases lying between them. Written as DNA, the CDR3 is TGTGCCAGCAGCTTAAGCTCGAGGGGCGACTATGGCTACACCTTC. As protein: CASSLSSRGDYGYTF.

The CDR3 sequence: CASGGTANQPQHF. CDR3 DNA: TGTGCCAGCGGAGGGACAGCTAATCAGCCCCAGCATTTT. The chain couples TRBV6-5 to TRBJ1-5; TRBD1 matches 7 bases. J was trimmed by 4 bases and V by 8 bases; bases with no gene match: 5. The CDR3 sequence is 13 residues long. The V gene's germline CDR1 is MNHEY and CDR2 SVGAGI.

V usage is TRBV28 and J usage is TRBJ1-4; 7 bases are a match to TRBD1. The germline gives CDR1 MDHEN, CDR2 SYDVKM. J was trimmed by 10 bases and V by 1 base; bases with no gene match: 6. This CDR3 is built from 14 residues. CDR3 protein: CASSLSVQGRKLFF. The CDR3 DNA is TGTGCCAGCAGTTTATCTGTACAGGGGAGAAAACTGTTTTTT.

The chain joins TRBV19 to TRBJ1-2, with TRBD1 matching over 7 bases. The CDR3 runs 13 residues. In germline, CDR1 is LNHDA, CDR2 SQIVND (reference sequence). J was trimmed by 3 bases and V by 9 bases; bases with no gene match: 7. The CDR3 bases are TGTGCCAGCACCGGGGACAGATACTATGGCTACACCTTC. It encodes CASTGDRYYGYTF.

Details on this clone: Other DNA sequences within the sample encode an identical CDR3. The rearrangement joins TRBV5-6 to TRBJ1-5; D is possibly TRBD1 (5 bases). Trimming removed 4 bases at V and 4 bases at J, with 12 bases between. Germline V gene sequence: CDR1 SGHDT, CDR2 YYEEEE. The CDR3 totals 14 residues. This CDR3 is CASSRDRVNQPQHF. CDR3 DNA: TGTGCCAGCAGCAGAGACAGAGTGAATCAGCCCCAGCATTTT.

V is TRBV10-3 and J is TRBJ2-1; TRBD2 aligns across 14 bases. Per the germline V gene, CDR1 is ENHRY and CDR2 is SYGVKD. V shed 10 bases and J 9 bases; nucleotides not matched to a gene: 8. This CDR3 has 14 amino acids. Written as DNA, the CDR3 is TGTGCCACTCTGACTAGCGGGAGGGCCAGTGAGCAGTTCTTC. Encoded protein: CATLTSGRASEQFF.

The chain links TRBV9 to TRBJ2-1, with D possibly being TRBD2 (5 bases). CDR1 and CDR2 (germline): SGDLS, YYNGEE. The CDR3 extends over 16 amino acids. Trimming left V 1 base short and J 7 bases short, with 18 bases between. CDR3 DNA sequence: TGTGCCAGCAGCGTAACAGCGGCCCTCTTTGGGAATGAGCAGTTCTTC. Its translation is CASSVTAALFGNEQFF.